This entry is about one TCR beta chain. Its antigen is as yet unknown. The protocol was immunoSEQ multiplex PCR, while the TCRdb copy is restricted to in-frame clones and leaves out a portion. The table lists about 81,000 clones, around 84% of them singletons. The data stem from a study of identifying expanded T cells in peripheral blood. Study results and caveats: Across healthy donors, higher total template counts meant significantly greater approximately 2-week count variance. Differentially abundant clones: 1 to 1.5 between replicates, 16.4 at around 14 days, more than 18 at four.

Sequenced sample: blood. The receptor comes from a person aged 18-70 years in good health.

The CDR3 DNA follows: TGTGCCAGCAGTTTGGGCCAGGGATCCATATATTTT. Translation gives CASSLGQGSIYF. The rearrangement links TRBV28 to TRBJ1-3; D perhaps matches TRBD1 (5 bases). The V end lost 3 bases, the J end lost 11 bases, and 11 bases lay between the germline ends. Germline V gene data show CDR1 as MDHEN and CDR2 as SYDVKM. This CDR3 has 12 residues.